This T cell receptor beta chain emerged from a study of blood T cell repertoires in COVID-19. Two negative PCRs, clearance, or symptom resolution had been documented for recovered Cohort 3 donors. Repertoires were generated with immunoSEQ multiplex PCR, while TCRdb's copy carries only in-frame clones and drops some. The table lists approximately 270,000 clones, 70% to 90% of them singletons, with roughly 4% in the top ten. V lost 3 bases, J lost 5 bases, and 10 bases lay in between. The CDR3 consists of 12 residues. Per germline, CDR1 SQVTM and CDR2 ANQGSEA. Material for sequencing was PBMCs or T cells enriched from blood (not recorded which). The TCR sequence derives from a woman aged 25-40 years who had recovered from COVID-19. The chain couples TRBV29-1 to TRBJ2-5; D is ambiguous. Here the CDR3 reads CSVDPSGETQYF. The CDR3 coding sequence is TGCAGCGTTGACCCTAGTGGGGAGACCCAGTACTTC. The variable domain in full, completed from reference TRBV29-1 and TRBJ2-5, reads SAVISQKPSRDICQRGTSLTIQCQVDSQVTMMFWYRQQPGQSLTLIATANQGSEATYESGFVIDKFPISRPNLTFSTLTVSNMSPEDSSIYLCSVDPSGETQYFGPGTRLLVL.